This TCR beta chain came from a study of blood T cell repertoires in COVID-19. In the study overall: Donors in the United States, Italy and Spain gave samples during acute or convalescent COVID-19. The analysed material was cDNA or gDNA that came from T cells, B-cell-depleted T cells, or PBMCs.

In the study's own analysis: Cell counts per sample came from amplifying reference gene primers. Profiling relied on immunoSEQ multiplex PCR, and the TCRdb table lists in-frame clones only, not all of them. Clonal size and the V and J genes are those of that table, whereas D and trimming came from the DNA. Of over 200,000 clones detected, roughly 86% appear once; the ten largest clones hold around 10%. Germline V gives CDR1 KGHDR, CDR2 SFDVKD. The CDR3 has 16 amino acids. V shed 4 bases, J shed 0 bases, and the junction held 4 bases outside the gene matches. The rearrangement links TRBV24-1 to TRBJ2-1; 8 positions agree with TRBD1. Sequencing was done on a sample of peripheral blood. This sequence originates from a man in his forties who had recovered from COVID-19. DNA of the CDR3: TGTGCCACCAGTGACGCGGGACAGGACTCCTACAATGAGCAGTTCTTC. Amino acid sequence: CATSDAGQDSYNEQFF.